This T cell receptor beta chain was sequenced in a study of cytomegalovirus exposure and HLA in healthy donors. This clone was seen only once. V lost 5 bases to trimming and J lost 2 bases; unmatched junction nucleotides: 3. The CDR3 extends over 16 amino acids. Germline V gene data show CDR1 as SEHNR and CDR2 as FQNEAQ (reference sequence). PCR employed 60 Vbeta and 13 Jbeta primers. Clones were read by immunoSEQ multiplex PCR, and TCRdb kept only the in-frame ones, dropping some. The sample has 150,000 or so clones, roughly four fifths seen once. Material: PBMCs. The origin of this receptor is a man aged 35 to 55 in good health and CMV-seropositive. The genes are TRBV7-9 and TRBJ2-3; 14 positions agree with TRBD2. The CDR3 sequence: CASSPGLAGATDTQYF. Written as DNA, the CDR3 is TGTGCCAGCAGCCCGGGACTAGCGGGAGCCACAGATACGCAGTATTTT. The whole variable domain, filled in from reference TRBV7-9 and TRBJ2-3, reads DTGVSQNPRHKITKRGQNVTFRCDPISEHNRLYWYRQTLGQGPEFLTYFQNEAQLEKSRLLSDRFSAERPKGSFSTLEIQRTEQGDSAMYLCASSPGLAGATDTQYFGPGTRLTVL.